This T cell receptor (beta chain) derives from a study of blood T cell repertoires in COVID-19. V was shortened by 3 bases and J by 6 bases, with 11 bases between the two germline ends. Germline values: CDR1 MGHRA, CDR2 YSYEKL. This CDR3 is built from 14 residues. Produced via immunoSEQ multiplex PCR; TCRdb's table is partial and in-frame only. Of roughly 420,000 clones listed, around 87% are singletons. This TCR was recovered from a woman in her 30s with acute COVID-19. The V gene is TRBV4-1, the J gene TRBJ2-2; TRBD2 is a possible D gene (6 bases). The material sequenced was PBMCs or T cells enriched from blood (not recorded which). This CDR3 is CASSHPGGAGELFF. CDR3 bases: TGCGCCAGCAGCCACCCGGGCGGGGCCGGGGAGCTGTTTTTT.